One sample yielded the 22 T cell receptor beta chains listed below, sequenced in a study of technical replicates of blood from a handful of donors. Generated by immunoSEQ multiplex PCR, the TCRdb table keeps only in-frame clones and is missing some. Of some 50,000 clones listed, less than 95% are singletons. The material sequenced was T cells isolated from PBMCs. These receptors were collected from a human donor in good health.

This chain links TRBV14 with TRBJ2-7; 8 bases are a match to TRBD2. V lost 4 bases and J lost 3; bases outside the gene matches: 11. The germline CDR1 and CDR2 sequences are SGHDN and FVKESK. The CDR3 has 16 amino acids. CDR3 residues: CASSLLRTSHNYEQYF. Here the CDR3 DNA reads TGTGCCAGCAGCCTACTACGGACTAGCCACAACTACGAGCAGTACTTC. Looking up the rest from reference TRBV14 and TRBJ2-7 gives the full variable domain: EAGVTQFPSHSVIEKGQTVTLRCDPISGHDNLYWYRRVMGKEIKFLLHFVKESKQDESGMPNNRFLAERTGGTYSTLKVQPAELEDSGVYFCASSLLRTSHNYEQYFGPGTRLTVT.

This rearrangement joins TRBV9 to TRBJ2-5; TRBD2 might be the D (6 bases). The V gene's germline CDR1 is SGDLS and CDR2 YYNGEE. The CDR3 extends over 15 amino acids. V was pared by 3 bases and J by 2 bases, with 14 bases between. The CDR3 protein is CASSAKGLTQETQYF. The CDR3 DNA sequence: TGTGCCAGCAGCGCTAAGGGACTGACGCAAGAGACCCAGTACTTC.

The chain uses TRBV5-1 and TRBJ2-5, with D possibly TRBD2 on 5 matching bases. V dropped 0 bases and J dropped 5 bases, with 14 bases sitting between them. This CDR3 is 15 amino acids long. Germline CDR1 reads SGHRS; CDR2 reads YFSETQ. As DNA, the CDR3 is TGCGCCAGCAGCTTGGGGCGGGTCGGAACGGAGACCCAGTACTTC. This codes for CASSLGRVGTETQYF.

V is TRBV7-9 and J is TRBJ1-2, with unresolved D. Germline loops: CDR1 SEHNR, CDR2 FQNEAQ (reference sequence). The CDR3 has 16 residues. V dropped 6 bases and J dropped 1 base, with 18 bases sitting between them. As DNA, the CDR3 is TGTGCCAGCAGTTCCTCCTACGATTCAAGTAACTATGGCTACACCTTC. Its translation: CASSSSYDSSNYGYTF.

The chain employs TRBV28 and TRBJ2-5, with 10 bases that match TRBD1. Germline CDR1 reads MDHEN; CDR2 reads SYDVKM. The trim removed 3 bases at V and 4 bases at J, leaving 5 bases unmatched. The CDR3 loop spans 15 amino acids. CDR3 DNA: TGTGCCAGCAGTTTTGACAGGGGGCGACGAGAGACCCAGTACTTC. Its translation is CASSFDRGRRETQYF.

The chain couples TRBV11-3 to TRBJ2-2, with D possibly TRBD1 on 6 matching bases. The V and J ends lost 5 bases and 4 bases respectively, with 11 bases between them. The CDR3 length is 14 residues. Per germline, CDR1 SGHNT and CDR2 YENEEA. The DNA of the CDR3 is TGTGCCAGCAGCCTGACAGGAGGCACCGGGGAGCTGTTTTTT. This sequence encodes CASSLTGGTGELFF.

This clone was recorded once. The genes are TRBV18 and TRBJ2-5; D gene uncertain. Germline CDR1 reads KGHSH; CDR2 reads LQKENI. Trimming removed 0 bases at V and 5 bases at J, with 13 bases between. This CDR3 region has 15 residues. The CDR3 nucleotides are TGTGCCAGCTCACCACCATATAATTCCCGGGAGACCCAGTACTTC. Translated, it gives CASSPPYNSRETQYF.

This chain uses TRBV18 with TRBJ2-4; TRBD2 aligns across 7 bases. CDR3 size: 12 residues. Trimming took 2 bases from V and 9 from J; bases not matched to a gene: 1. CDR1 and CDR2 (germline): KGHSH, LQKENI. For the CDR3, the DNA is TGTGCCAGCTCACCAACGGGGGGCATTCAGTACTTC. Protein product: CASSPTGGIQYF.

This clone was picked up a small number of times. The chain uses TRBV6-6 and TRBJ2-7; no reliable D call. The CDR3 length is 12 residues. V was cut by 4 bases and J by 2 bases, with 6 bases left in between. From germline, CDR1 is MNHNY and CDR2 SVGAGI (reference sequence). CDR3 loop: CASSLGTYEQYF. The CDR3 DNA sequence: TGTGCCAGCAGTTTGGGCACCTACGAGCAGTACTTC.

The chain links TRBV28 to TRBJ2-3, with TRBD1 as a possible D gene (5 bases). From germline, CDR1 is MDHEN and CDR2 SYDVKM. V lost 7 bases and J lost 6, with 20 bases in between. The CDR3 consists of 15 residues. CDR3 coding DNA: TGTGCCAGCAAGGGGCGAAACGACCGGCTCGATACGCAGTATTTT. Protein product: CASKGRNDRLDTQYF. The whole variable domain, filled in from reference TRBV28 and TRBJ2-3, reads DVKVTQSSRYLVKRTGEKVFLECVQDMDHENMFWYRQDPGLGLRLIYFSYDVKMKEKGDIPEGYSVSREKKERFSLILESASTNQTSMYLCASKGRNDRLDTQYFGPGTRLTVL.

The chain recombines TRBV11-2 with TRBJ1-1; the D gene is possibly TRBD1 (6 bases). The CDR3 runs to 12 residues. The germline CDR1 and CDR2 sequences are SGHAT and FQNNGV. Trimming stripped 2 bases from V and 8 bases from J, with 9 bases between. CDR3 nucleotides: TGTGCCAGCAGCTTAATTGGGACAGAAGCTTTCTTT. This translates into CASSLIGTEAFF.

Only one count was recorded for this clone. The gene calls are TRBV9 and TRBJ2-2, with 8 bases that match TRBD1. V trimming: 4 bases; J trimming: 9 bases; junction bases outside the gene matches: 8. The germline V gene has CDR1 SGDLS and CDR2 YYNGEE. CDR3 length equals 14 residues. CDR3: CASSQGQATRELFF. The CDR3 nucleotides read TGTGCCAGCAGCCAGGGACAGGCTACCAGGGAGCTGTTTTTT.

The rearrangement links TRBV5-1 to TRBJ1-1; a possible D gene is TRBD1 (5 bases). The CDR3 loop spans 13 amino acids. Trimming took 6 bases from V and 1 from J, leaving 10 bases between them. CDR1 SGHRS and CDR2 YFSETQ come from the germline V gene. CDR3: CASIPQGNTEAFF. In DNA form, the CDR3 reads TGCGCCAGCATTCCGCAGGGGAACACTGAAGCTTTCTTT.

The genes are TRBV11-1 and TRBJ2-1, with TRBD1 matching over 8 bases. The V gene's germline CDR1 is SGHAT and CDR2 FQDESV (reference sequence). The V and J ends lost 3 bases and 12 bases, in that order; junction bases with no gene match: 1. The CDR3 is 11 residues long. The DNA of the CDR3 is TGTGCCAGCAGCTTCGGGACAGGGCAGTTCTTC. Protein: CASSFGTGQFF.

CDR3 bases: TGTGCCAGCAGCTTTGGGGGCGGCTTACTAAGCACAGATACGCAGTATTTT. Translated: CASSFGGGLLSTDTQYF. The chain uses TRBV11-2 and TRBJ2-3; perhaps TRBD1 as D (6 bases). V lost 3 bases and J 0 bases, leaving 16 bases between the germline ends. This CDR3 is 17 amino acids long. Germline lookup yields CDR1 SGHAT and CDR2 FQNNGV. The full variable domain, in which reference TRBV11-2 and TRBJ2-3 provide the parts outside the CDR3, is EAGVAQSPRYKIIEKRQSVAFWCNPISGHATLYWYQQILGQGPKLLIQFQNNGVVDDSQLPKDRFSAERLKGVDSTLKIQPAKLEDSAVYLCASSFGGGLLSTDTQYFGPGTRLTVL.

The genes are TRBV5-1 and TRBJ2-3, with D perhaps matching TRBD2 (6 bases). The germline V gene encodes CDR1 SGHRS and CDR2 YFSETQ. V gave up 6 bases and J gave up 4 bases, with 18 bases separating them. This CDR3 region has 15 residues. CDR3 DNA: TGCGCCAGCACCAACTCGGGACTGCCGCCAGATACGCAGTATTTT. This gives the protein CASTNSGLPPDTQYF.

The rearrangement joins TRBV29-1 to TRBJ1-3, with a possible D match to TRBD1 (6 bases). The CDR3 runs to 14 residues. CDR1 is SQVTM, CDR2 ANQGSEA, per germline. Trimming pared 5 bases from V and 1 base from J, leaving 12 bases between. CDR3 nucleotides: TGCAGCGTTACGGACAGACCTTCTGGAAACACCATATATTTT. Translated: CSVTDRPSGNTIYF.

The chain is built from TRBV7-9 and TRBJ1-5; TRBD1 might be the D (6 bases). The CDR3 is made up of 16 amino acids. V was pared by 4 bases and J by 1 base, with 14 bases between. Per the germline V gene, CDR1 is SEHNR and CDR2 is FQNEAQ (reference sequence). The CDR3 loop is CASSSAGVKSNQPQHF. The DNA for the CDR3 is TGTGCCAGCAGCTCCGCAGGGGTTAAGAGCAATCAGCCCCAGCATTTT.

This chain connects TRBV10-2 to TRBJ2-1; TRBD2 matches 9 bases. Germline V gene data show CDR1 as WSHSY and CDR2 as SAAADI. This CDR3 has 15 residues. The V and J ends lost 1 base and 8 bases, in that order; junction bases with no gene match: 6. The CDR3 DNA reads as TGCGCCAGCAGTGAGTGGGCTAGCGGGACCCATGAGCAGTTCTTC. Residues: CASSEWASGTHEQFF.

This chain uses TRBV11-3 with TRBJ2-7, with TRBD1 matching 11 bases. The CDR3 spans 15 residues. CDR1 is SGHNT and CDR2 is YENEEA in the germline V gene. Unmatched junction bases numbered 9, after V lost 5 bases and J lost 6 bases. This chain's CDR3 is CASSPGTGGVREQYF. CDR3 in DNA: TGTGCCAGCAGCCCGGGGACAGGGGGAGTCCGCGAGCAGTACTTC. Full variable domain (outside the CDR3, taken from reference TRBV11-3 and TRBJ2-7): EAGVVQSPRYKIIEKKQPVAFWCNPISGHNTLYWYLQNLGQGPELLIRYENEEAVDDSQLPKDRFSAERLKGVDSTLKIQPAELGDSAVYLCASSPGTGGVREQYFGPGTRLTVT.

V is TRBV28 and J is TRBJ2-1; TRBD2 aligns across 8 bases. V gave up 8 bases and J gave up 8 bases; unmatched junction bases: 14. The CDR3 runs 15 residues. Germline V gene data show CDR1 as MDHEN and CDR2 as SYDVKM. Here the CDR3 reads CASPPGSGSDYEQFF. The DNA for the CDR3 is TGTGCCAGCCCTCCTGGCAGCGGGAGTGACTATGAGCAGTTCTTC.

V and J are TRBV9 and TRBJ2-2; 7 nucleotides line up with TRBD2. The CDR3 is 15 residues long. With 4 bases clipped from V and 4 bases from J, the junction kept 7 bases outside the gene matches. Germline values: CDR1 SGDLS, CDR2 YYNGEE. The CDR3 DNA follows: TGTGCCAGCAGCCCCCTCACGGGAGGCACCGGGGAGCTGTTTTTT. Protein sequence: CASSPLTGGTGELFF. The full variable domain, in which reference TRBV9 and TRBJ2-2 provide the parts outside the CDR3, is DSGVTQTPKHLITATGQRVTLRCSPRSGDLSVYWYQQSLDQGLQFLIQYYNGEERAKGNILERFSAQQFPDLHSELNLSSLELGDSALYFCASSPLTGGTGELFFGEGSRLTVL.